The rows below give T cell receptor beta chains drawn from one sample of a study of cytomegalovirus exposure and HLA in healthy donors. TCRdb's table, derived via immunoSEQ multiplex PCR, lists solely in-frame clones and lacks some. The sample gives fewer than 120,000 clones, approximately 89% of which show up once; about 1.9% is in the top ten. Input material: PBMCs. The receptors derive from a woman aged 18-29 years in good health and CMV-seronegative. The CDR3 runs from the conserved cysteine through the conserved F or W. Fields, in order: V gene, clone size, D gene, J gene, CDR3 DNA, CDR3 protein. The D gene is left open where the match is weak. Clone size is stated in some rows and not others, as once, few, many or a class when expanded.

>TRBV5-1|few|.|TRBJ2-7
TGCGCCAGCAGCACAGCAGGGGGGGAGCAGTACTTC
CASSTAGGEQYF
>TRBV30|.|.|TRBJ1-1
TGTGCCTGGAGTCAATTACATGGACTTTCTGAAGCTTTCTTT
CAWSQLHGLSEAFF
>TRBV7-5|.|.|TRBJ2-7
TGTGCCAGAAATGGGGACAGTATCTCCTACGAGCAGTACTTC
CARNGDSISYEQYF
>TRBV2|.|TRBD1|TRBJ2-5
TGTGCCAGCAGGGTGGACAGGGGGCTAGAGACCCAGTACTTC
CASRVDRGLETQYF
>TRBV5-4|.|.|TRBJ2-7
TGTGCCAGCAGCTCTACCGGGACAGTCGGGAGGTACTTC
CASSSTGTVGRYF
>TRBV4-1|.|.|TRBJ1-5
TGCGCCAGCAGCCAAGGCTCGAGGCCATTTCCCCAGCATTTT
CASSQGSRPFPQHF
>TRBV5-1|.|.|TRBJ2-2
TGCGCCAGCAGCTCGTCTAGTGGCGGGGAGCTGTTTTTT
CASSSSSGGELFF
>TRBV19|.|.|TRBJ1-5
TGTGCCAGTAGTATAGGTGAGGCACAGCCCCAGCATTTT
CASSIGEAQPQHF
>TRBV7-3|.|TRBD2|TRBJ2-3
TGTGCCAGCAGCTTAACCTCTCCGGGACTAGTAGATTCGTCGGATACGCAGTATTTT
CASSLTSPGLVDSSDTQYF
>TRBV10-2|.|.|TRBJ1-1
TGCGCCAGCAGAGTGGGTTTGAGACAGCTAAACACTGAAGCTTTCTTT
CASRVGLRQLNTEAFF
>TRBV18|.|.|TRBJ1-2
TGTGCCAGCTCACCACGAACGGCAGGGCTTAGCTATGGCTACACCTTC
CASSPRTAGLSYGYTF
>TRBV4-1|.|.|TRBJ1-5
TGCGCCAGCAGCTTGGTACAGGGTAACGATCAGCCCCAGCATTTT
CASSLVQGNDQPQHF
>TRBV6-5|.|TRBD1|TRBJ1-2
TGTGCCAGCAGTTACTCGATGCAGGGGGCCTATGGCTACACCTTC
CASSYSMQGAYGYTF
>TRBV11-2|.|TRBD1|TRBJ1-3
TGTGCCAGCAGCTTGGGGGACAGGGCCTTTGGAAACACCATATATTTT
CASSLGDRAFGNTIYF
>TRBV4-3|.|.|TRBJ2-3
TGCGCCAGCAGCCAAGAAGGCAGGAGGACAGATACGCAGTATTTT
CASSQEGRRTDTQYF
>TRBV28|.|TRBD1|TRBJ2-1
TGTGCCAGCAGTTCCCAGGACAGGGTAAGGGAGCAGTTCTTC
CASSSQDRVREQFF
>TRBV11-2|.|.|TRBJ2-7
TGTGCCAGCAGCTTAGATGAACAGGTCTCCTACGAGCAGTACTTC
CASSLDEQVSYEQYF
>TRBV28|.|.|TRBJ1-2
TGTGCCAGCAGTTCCCCCTTGCGCGGCTACACCTTC
CASSSPLRGYTF
>TRBV29-1|.|TRBD1|TRBJ1-2
TGCAGCGTTGAAGGGACAGGGCTTTATGGCTACACCTTC
CSVEGTGLYGYTF
>TRBV7-7|.|TRBD1|TRBJ2-2
TGTGCTAGCAGCTTAGCGCAGACAGGGGCCTACACCGGGGAGCTGTTTTTT
CASSLAQTGAYTGELFF
>TRBV5-1|.|.|TRBJ1-6
TGCGCCAGCAGCCCTGGGGGGGGCTGGGATTCACCCCTCCACTTT
CASSPGGGWDSPLHF
>TRBV4-3|.|.|TRBJ1-1
TGCGCCAGCAGCCAAGGGGTGAAGGGGACTGAAGCTTTCTTT
CASSQGVKGTEAFF
>TRBV6-1|.|.|TRBJ1-6
TGTGCCAGCAGTGAGCGGCAGACGGATTCACCCCTCCACTTT
CASSERQTDSPLHF
>TRBV29-1|.|TRBD1|TRBJ1-1
TGCAGCGTTGAGAAGGGTGGATCAGGGGGCCACACTGAAGCTTTCTTT
CSVEKGGSGGHTEAFF
>TRBV5-1|.|.|TRBJ2-1
TGCGCCAGCAGCTTGGAAGGGGCCCATGAGCAGTTCTTC
CASSLEGAHEQFF
>TRBV10-2|.|TRBD2|TRBJ2-3
TGCGCCAGCAGAGTGACTAGCGGGGCGGTGGATACGCAGTATTTT
CASRVTSGAVDTQYF
>TRBV4-1|.|.|TRBJ1-1
TGCGCCAGCAGCCAAGATATCAGCTCGAGGGTGAACACTGAAGCTTTCTTT
CASSQDISSRVNTEAFF
>TRBV27|.|TRBD2|TRBJ2-1
TGTGCCAGCAGTTTTGTGCGGGAGGGCCCCAACAATGAGCAGTTCTTC
CASSFVREGPNNEQFF
>TRBV5-1|.|.|TRBJ1-2
TGCGCCAGCAGTCAGAGTGAGCAGGGTCGGGTTAACTATGGCTACACCTTC
CASSQSEQGRVNYGYTF
>TRBV5-6|.|.|TRBJ2-2
TGTGCCAGCAGCTTAAGGGGAAAGGGCACCGGGGAGCTGTTTTTT
CASSLRGKGTGELFF
>TRBV6-6|.|.|TRBJ2-1
TGTGCCAGCAGTTACGTCGTGGTGGAGGGTGAGCAGTTCTTC
CASSYVVVEGEQFF
>TRBV29-1|.|.|TRBJ2-1
TGCAGCGTTGATACTTCGGGGTCCTACAATGAGCAGTTCTTC
CSVDTSGSYNEQFF
>TRBV7-9|.|.|TRBJ2-7
TGTGCCAGCAGCTTAGCAGGGGACTCCTACGAGCAGTACTTC
CASSLAGDSYEQYF
>TRBV6-1|.|TRBD1|TRBJ1-5
TGTGCCAGCAGTGAATATGGACAGGGGATGGGTCAGCCCCAGCATTTT
CASSEYGQGMGQPQHF